The following is a TCR beta chain sequence with its context. Its binding antigen is unknown. No base qualities exist here, and no much larger clone lies one base off it. The data are from a study of blood T cell repertoires in COVID-19 (dated by TCRdb to the early 2020s). For context, the study as a whole: The collaborator samples originated in the United States, Italy and Spain and spanned the acute and convalescent phases of COVID-19. The prospective study material was composed of cDNA or gDNA derived from T cells, B-cell-depleted T cells, or PBMCs. Subjects who had been exposed to COVID-19, were actively infected with it, or had recovered from it provided the deeply sampled blood TCRbeta repertoires that made up the dataset. The repertoires were made available in a free public database intended to serve as a resource for research on the immune response to SARS-CoV-2. The samples were drawn from the first 160 participants of the ongoing ImmuneRACE study and from 1,254 subjects provided by 6 global collaborators. The sample metadata nearly always contained a de-identified subject ID, COVID-19 status, age in years and sex. Where HLA class I and class II types were available, the types were taken from metadata supplied by the sample provider, not from assay-based typing.

TCRbeta CDR3 regions were amplified from genomic DNA using the immunoSEQ Assay, a bias-controlled multiplex PCR. Per the original workflow: The number of nucleated cells in each sample was estimated by amplification of reference gene primers within the assay. To quantify the absolute abundance of each unique TCRbeta CDR3 rearrangement, sequence reads were collapsed and filtered. Productive Simpson clonality was computed per sample as the square root of Simpson's diversity index over productive rearrangements. TCRdb carries this immuneACCESS record with in-frame sequences only. Its versions omit some clonotypes, under half of them owing to an unresolved V gene in the studies checked, with the rest unexplained. V, J and clone size were drawn from that table, and D and trimming were deduced from the DNA. This sample gives 200,000 to 250,000 clones in total; around four fifths of them show up just once. The ten largest account for 5.5% to 7.5% of the sample.

The collaborating institutions used their own protocols to collect whole blood in K2EDTA tubes. For TCRbeta analysis, collaborators shipped samples as frozen whole blood, isolated PBMCs, or DNA extracted from either of those sample types. Overall study results and their limits: The quantity of clinical and demographic metadata differed by source and by participant and was supplied without curation.

Sequencing was performed on peripheral blood. The receptor was derived from a woman in her sixties or seventies with active or convalescent COVID-19.

The nucleotide sequence is TGCGCCAGCAGCCCCGGGGACACTGAAGCTTTCTTT. Translated, this gives CASSPGDTEAFF. Recombination linked TRBV5-1 to TRBJ1-1, with the D gene not confidently named. V drops 4 bases and J drops 3 bases, leaving 7 bases in between. Based on the germline V gene, the CDR1 and CDR2 sequences are SGHRS and YFSETQ. The CDR3, cysteine through phenylalanine, is 12 amino acids long. Only the CDR3 portion is preserved as DNA: 36 bases, with reading frame beginning at the first base.